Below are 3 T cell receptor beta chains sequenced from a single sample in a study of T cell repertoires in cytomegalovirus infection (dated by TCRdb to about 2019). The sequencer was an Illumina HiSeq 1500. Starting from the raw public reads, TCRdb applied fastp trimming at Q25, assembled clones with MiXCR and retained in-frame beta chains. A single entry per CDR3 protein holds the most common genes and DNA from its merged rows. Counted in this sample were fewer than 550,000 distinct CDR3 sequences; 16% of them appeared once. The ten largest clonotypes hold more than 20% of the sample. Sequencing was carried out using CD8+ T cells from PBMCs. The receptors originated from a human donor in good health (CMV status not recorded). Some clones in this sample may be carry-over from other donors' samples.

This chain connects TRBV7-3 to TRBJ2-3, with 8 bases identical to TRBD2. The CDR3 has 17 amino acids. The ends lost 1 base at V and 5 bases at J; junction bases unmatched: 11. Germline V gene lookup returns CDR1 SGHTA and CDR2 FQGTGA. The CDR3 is CASSLMRDGGAGDTQYF. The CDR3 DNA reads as TGTGCCAGCAGCTTAATGAGGGACGGGGGGGCCGGAGATACGCAGTATTTT.

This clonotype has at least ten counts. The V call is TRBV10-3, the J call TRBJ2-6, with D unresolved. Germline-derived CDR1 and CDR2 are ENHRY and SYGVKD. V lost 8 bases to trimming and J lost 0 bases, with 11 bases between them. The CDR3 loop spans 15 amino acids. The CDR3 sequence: CAIFESSSGANVLTF. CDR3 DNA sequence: TGTGCCATCTTTGAGTCGAGCTCTGGGGCCAACGTCCTGACTTTC.

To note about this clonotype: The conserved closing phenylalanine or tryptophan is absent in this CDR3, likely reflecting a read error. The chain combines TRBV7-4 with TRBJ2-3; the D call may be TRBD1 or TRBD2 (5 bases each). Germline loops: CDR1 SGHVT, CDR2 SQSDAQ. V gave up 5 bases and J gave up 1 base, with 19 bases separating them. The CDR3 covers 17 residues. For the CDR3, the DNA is TGTGCCAGCAGCCTCCCGGGACGCGAGAGGGGCACAGATACGCAGTATTTG. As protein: CASSLPGRERGTDTQYL.